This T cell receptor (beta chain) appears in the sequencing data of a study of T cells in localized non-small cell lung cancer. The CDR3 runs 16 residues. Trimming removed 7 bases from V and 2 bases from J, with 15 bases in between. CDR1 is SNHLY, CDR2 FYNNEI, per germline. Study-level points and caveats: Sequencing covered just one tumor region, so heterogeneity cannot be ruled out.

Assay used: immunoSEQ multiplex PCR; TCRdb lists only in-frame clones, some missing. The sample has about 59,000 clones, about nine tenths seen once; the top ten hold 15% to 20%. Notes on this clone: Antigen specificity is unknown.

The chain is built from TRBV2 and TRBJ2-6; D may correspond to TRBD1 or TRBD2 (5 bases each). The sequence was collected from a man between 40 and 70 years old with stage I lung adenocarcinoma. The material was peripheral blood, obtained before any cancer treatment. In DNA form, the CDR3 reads TGTGCCAGCACCCGGTCACTGGGGGCTGGGGCCAACGTCCTGACTTTC. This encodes CASTRSLGAGANVLTF. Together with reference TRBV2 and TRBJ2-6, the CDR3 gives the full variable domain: EPEVTQTPSHQVTQMGQEVILRCVPISNHLYFYWYRQILGQKVEFLVSFYNNEISEKSEIFDDQFSVERPDGSNFTLKIRSTKLEDSAMYFCASTRSLGAGANVLTFGAGSRLTVL.